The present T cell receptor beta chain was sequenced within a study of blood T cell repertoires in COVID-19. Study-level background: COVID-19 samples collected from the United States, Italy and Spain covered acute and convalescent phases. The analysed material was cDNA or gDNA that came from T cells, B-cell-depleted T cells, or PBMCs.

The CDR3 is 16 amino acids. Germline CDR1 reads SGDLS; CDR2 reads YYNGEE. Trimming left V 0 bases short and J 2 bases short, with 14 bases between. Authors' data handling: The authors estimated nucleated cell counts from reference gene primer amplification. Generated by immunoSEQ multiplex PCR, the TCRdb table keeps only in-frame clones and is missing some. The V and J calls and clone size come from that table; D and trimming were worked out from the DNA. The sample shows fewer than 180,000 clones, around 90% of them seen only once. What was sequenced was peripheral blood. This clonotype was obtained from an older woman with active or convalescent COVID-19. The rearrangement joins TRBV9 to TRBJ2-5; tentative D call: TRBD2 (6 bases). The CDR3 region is CASSVAELAPQETQYF. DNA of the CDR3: TGTGCCAGCAGCGTAGCTGAACTAGCTCCGCAAGAGACCCAGTACTTC.